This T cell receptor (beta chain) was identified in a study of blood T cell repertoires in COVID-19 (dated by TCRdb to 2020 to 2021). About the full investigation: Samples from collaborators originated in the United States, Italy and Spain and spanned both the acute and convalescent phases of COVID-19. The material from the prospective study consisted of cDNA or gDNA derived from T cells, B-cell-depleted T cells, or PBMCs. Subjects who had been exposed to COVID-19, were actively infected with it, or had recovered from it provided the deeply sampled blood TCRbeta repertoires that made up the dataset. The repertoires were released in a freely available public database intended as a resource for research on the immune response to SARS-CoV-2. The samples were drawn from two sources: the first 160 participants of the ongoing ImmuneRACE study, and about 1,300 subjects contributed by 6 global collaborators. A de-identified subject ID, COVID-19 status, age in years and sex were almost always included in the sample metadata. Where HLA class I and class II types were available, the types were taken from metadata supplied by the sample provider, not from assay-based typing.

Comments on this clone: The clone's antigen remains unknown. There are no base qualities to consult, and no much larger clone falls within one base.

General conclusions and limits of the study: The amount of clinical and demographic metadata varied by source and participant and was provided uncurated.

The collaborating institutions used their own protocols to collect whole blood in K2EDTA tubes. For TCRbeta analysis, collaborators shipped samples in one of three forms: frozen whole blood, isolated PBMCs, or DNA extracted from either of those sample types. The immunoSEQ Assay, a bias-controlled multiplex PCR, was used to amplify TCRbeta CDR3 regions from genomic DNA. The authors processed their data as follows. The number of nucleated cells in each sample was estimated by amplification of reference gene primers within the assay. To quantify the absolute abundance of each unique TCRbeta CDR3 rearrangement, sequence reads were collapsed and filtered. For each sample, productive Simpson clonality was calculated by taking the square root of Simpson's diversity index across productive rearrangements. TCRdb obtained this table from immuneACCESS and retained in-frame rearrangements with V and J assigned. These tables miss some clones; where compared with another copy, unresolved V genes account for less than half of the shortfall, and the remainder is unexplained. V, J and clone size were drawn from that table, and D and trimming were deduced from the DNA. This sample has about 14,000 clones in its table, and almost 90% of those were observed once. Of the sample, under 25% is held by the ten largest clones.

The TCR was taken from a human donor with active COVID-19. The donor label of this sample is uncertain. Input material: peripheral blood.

The DNA is as follows: TGTGCCAGCAGCTTAGGGATCTCGGGGAACACCGGGGAGCTGTTTTTT. Translated, it gives CASSLGISGNTGELFF. The chain employs TRBV7-9 and TRBJ2-2, with no reliable assignment of the D segment. V was cut back by 1 base and J by 1 base, leaving a gap of 10 bases between them. The CDR3 runs 16 amino acids, cysteine and phenylalanine included. Only the CDR3 DNA is retained, 48 bases long and in frame from the first base. CDR1 and CDR2 (SEHNR, FQNEAQ) derive from the germline V gene (reference sequence).